This TCR beta chain was found in a study of shared clonotypes between healthy human individuals. At the level of the study: Aged 18 to 49, the donors were a couple of women and three men.

Produced via immunoSEQ multiplex PCR; TCRdb's table is partial and in-frame only. The profile shows some 2,500,000 clones, approximately 94% of them singletons. This clone was counted a few times. All donors were healthy HIV-negative adults lacking recent acute infections or vaccinations. From CD4+ cells came CD45RA+ naive and CD45RA-negative memory subsets. Material: naive CD4+ T cells from PBMCs. As to subset: CD45RA+ positively selected. This clonotype was obtained from a man younger than 35 in good health. Some clones in this sample may be carry-over from other donors' samples.

CDR3 DNA sequence: TGTGCCAGTAGTACATGGGGGGTATCTGAAGCTTTCTTT. This codes for CASSTWGVSEAFF. This sequence joins TRBV19 and TRBJ1-1, with TRBD1 as a possible D gene (5 bases). The CDR3 totals 13 residues. The germline CDR1 and CDR2 sequences are LNHDA and SQIVND (reference sequence). Between the trimmed V and J ends, which lost 4 bases and 6 bases, there was a span of 12 bases.